These 12 T cell receptor gamma chains came from one sample sequenced in a study of gamma-delta T cells after stem cell transplantation. TCRdb applied CATT to the RT-PCR reads for clone calling. The sample holds around 500 gamma-chain clones, 18% seen once. What was sequenced was gamma-delta T cells. These receptors were collected from a human donor. It is not recorded whose cells these are; they may come from a transplant donor.

This chain joins TRGV3 and TRGJ1 or TRGJ2. TCRdb lists no J gene, so it was determined here by aligning the DNA to germline. Germline lookup yields CDR1 VTNTFY and CDR2 YDVSTARD (reference sequence). CDR3 length: 19 amino acids. V was pared by 0 bases and J by 2 bases, with 19 bases of the junction left unmatched. In DNA, the CDR3 is TGTGCCACCTGGGACAGGCCGGCAGAAGGCTTCCTAGATTATTATAAGAAACTCTTT. Amino acids: CATWDRPAEGFLDYYKKLF.

On this clone itself: The DNA is left out, because the CDR3 cannot be placed on it with certainty; the CDR3 is given as TCRdb lists it. There is no J gene call, but TRGV8 is given as the V gene. Germline CDR1 reads VENAVY; CDR2 reads YDSYNSRV. The CDR3 is 30 amino acids in total, end residues counted. The CDR3 reads CATWDRGIRNSLAVEQHLLSQVSIGRIQHF.

By sample share, this clone is large (0.1 to 1%). This rearrangement joins TRGV8 to TRGJP2. The J gene, missing from TCRdb, was assigned here through DNA to germline matching. Looked up from germline, CDR1 is VENAVY and CDR2 is YDSYNSRV. CDR3 length: 16 residues. The V and J ends lost 0 bases and 4 bases, in that order; junction bases with no gene match: 8. DNA of the CDR3: TGTGCCACCTGGGATAGGCCGAGGTTTAGTGATTGGATCAAGACGTTT. Translation: CATWDRPRFSDWIKTF.

In regard to this clone: A far larger clone lies a single base away; this is likely a read error. The chain uses TRGV3 and TRGJ1 or TRGJ2. The CDR3 is made up of 15 amino acids. Looked up from germline, CDR1 is VTNTFY and CDR2 is YDVSTARD (reference sequence). Here the CDR3 DNA reads TGCGCCACCTGGGACAGGCAGAGGTTATATTATAAGAAACTCTTT. Protein product: CATWDRQRLYYKKLF.

A remark on this clone: A much larger clone sits a single nucleotide away, making a read error possible. The V and J genes are TRGV9 and TRGJP. TCRdb is silent on the J gene; assignment here came from matching the DNA to germline. Germline values: CDR1 GITISATS, CDR2 ISYDGTV (reference sequence). CDR3 size: 16 residues. This chain's CDR3 is CALRESQELGKKIKVF. CDR3 sequence (DNA): TGTGCCTTGCGGGAGAGTCAAGAGTTGGGCAAAAAAATCAAGGTATTT.

This clone came up a few times. CDR3: CATWDCPRYYKKLF. The CDR3 nucleotides read TGTGCCACCTGGGACTGCCCACGTTATTATAAGAAACTCTTT. The chain carries TRGV2 and TRGJ1 or TRGJ2. The J gene was not available in TCRdb and was assigned here by matching the DNA to germline segments. From germline, CDR1 is EGSNGY and CDR2 YDSYNSKV. V trimming: 3 bases; J trimming: 3 bases; junction bases outside the gene matches: 8. CDR3 length equals 14 residues.

This clone was detected a few times. This sequence may be a read error, since a much larger clone differs from it by one base. V and J are TRGV3 and TRGJ1 or TRGJ2. TCRdb offers no J gene call, so here the DNA was matched to germline to obtain one. The CDR3 consists of 12 residues. Trimming at V came to 3 bases and at J to 4 bases, leaving 3 bases not matched to a gene. The germline CDR1 and CDR2 sequences are VTNTFY and YDVSTARD (reference sequence). CDR3 loop: CATWDGYYKKLF. CDR3 DNA sequence: TGTGCCACCTGGGACGGATATTATAAGAAACTCTTT.

This clone ranks as large (0.1 to 1%). Different DNA sequences within this sample yield the same CDR3. The rearrangement links TRGV2 to TRGJ1 or TRGJ2. As TCRdb names no J gene, one was assigned here on the basis of a DNA match to germline. The CDR3 is made up of 13 amino acids. After removal of 0 bases from V and 4 bases from J, the junction contained 3 bases not matched to a gene. Germline V gene lookup returns CDR1 EGSNGY and CDR2 YDSYNSKV. The CDR3 sequence: CATWDGPYYKKLF. CDR3 nucleotide sequence: TGTGCCACCTGGGACGGGCCCTATTATAAGAAACTCTTT.

This clone has just a few counts. Since a much larger clone is just one base distant, this may be a read error. This chain joins TRGV4 and TRGJ1 or TRGJ2. The J gene, absent from TCRdb, was called here by matching the DNA to germline. The germline CDR1 and CDR2 sequences are EGSTGY and YDSYTSSV. V lost 1 base and J lost 3; bases outside the gene matches: 0. This CDR3 comprises 12 residues. The CDR3 DNA is TGTGCCACCTGGGATGGTTATTATAAGAAACTCTTT. It yields the protein CATWDGYYKKLF.

This clone ranks as large. Distinct nucleotide sequences in the sample also encode this CDR3. The V and J genes are TRGV9 and TRGJP. No J gene is reported in TCRdb; it was inferred here by comparing the DNA with germline. The V gene's germline CDR1 is GITISATS and CDR2 ISYDGTV (reference sequence). CDR3 size: 16 residues. J lost 5 bases, V lost 3 bases, and 4 bases had no gene match. This chain's CDR3 is CALWELEELGKKIKVF. CDR3 sequence (DNA): TGTGCCTTGTGGGAGTTGGAAGAGTTGGGCAAAAAAATCAAGGTATTT.

The chain has TRGV3 and TRGJ1 or TRGJ2. TCRdb lists no J gene, so it was determined here by aligning the DNA to germline. The J segment lost 5 bases and the V segment lost 0 bases, leaving 4 bases of the junction unmatched. The V gene's germline CDR1 is VTNTFY and CDR2 YDVSTARD (reference sequence). The CDR3 sequence is 13 residues long. As DNA, the CDR3 is TGTGCCACCTGGGACAGGGGGGATTATAAGAAACTCTTT. Its translation is CATWDRGDYKKLF.

This clone turned up a few times. The V and J genes are TRGV2 and TRGJP2. TCRdb gives no J gene; it was assigned here by matching the DNA to germline. Germline V lookup: CDR1 EGSNGY, CDR2 YDSYNSKV. There are 14 residues in the CDR3. After removal of 0 bases from V and 9 bases from J, the junction contained 7 bases not matched to a gene. The CDR3 here is CATWDGVFYWIKTF. The DNA for the CDR3 is TGTGCCACCTGGGACGGGGTTTTTTATTGGATCAAGACGTTT.